The source of this T cell receptor beta chain is a study of tumor-infiltrating lymphocytes in primary liver carcinoma. Extraction also yielded germline DNA, while blood RNA was obtained from unsorted whole blood. With around 490 ng total RNA as template and a constant-region primer, TCR beta cDNA was made. A slightly modified ARM-PCR protocol with three nested multiplex PCR rounds produced these TCR beta libraries. The study ran its first two PCR rounds for approximately 10 cycles each, using TRBV1-TRBV30 forward primers and a C-beta reverse primer. From the multiplex PCR reads, TCRdb called clonotypes with MiXCR, one entry per CDR3 protein. The sample yields 200,000 or so distinct CDR3 sequences, around 60% seen once. CDR1 and CDR2 from the germline V gene are SGHAT and FQNNGV. The CDR3 covers 15 residues.

The source is a woman aged 60-75 years with primary liver carcinoma and hepatitis B virus infection. Input material: peripheral blood. This chain connects TRBV11-2 to TRBJ2-5; 11 nucleotides line up with TRBD2. CDR3 DNA: TGTGCTAACAGCTCGACTAGCGGGAATGTAGAGACCCAGTACTTC. It translates to CANSSTSGNVETQYF.